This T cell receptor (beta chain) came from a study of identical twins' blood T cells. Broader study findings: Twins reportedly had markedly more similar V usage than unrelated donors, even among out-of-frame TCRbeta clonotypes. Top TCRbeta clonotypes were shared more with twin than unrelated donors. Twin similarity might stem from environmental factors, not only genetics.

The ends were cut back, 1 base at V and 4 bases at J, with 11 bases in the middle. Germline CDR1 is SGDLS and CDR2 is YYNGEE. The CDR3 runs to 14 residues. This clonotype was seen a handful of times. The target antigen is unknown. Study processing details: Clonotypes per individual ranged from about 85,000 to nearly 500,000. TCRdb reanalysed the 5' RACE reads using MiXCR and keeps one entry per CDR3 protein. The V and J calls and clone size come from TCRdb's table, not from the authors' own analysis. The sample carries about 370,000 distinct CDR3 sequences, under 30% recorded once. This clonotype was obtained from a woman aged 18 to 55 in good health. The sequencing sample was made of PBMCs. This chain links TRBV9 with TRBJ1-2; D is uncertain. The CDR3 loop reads CASSVRRTGYGYTF. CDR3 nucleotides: TGTGCCAGCAGCGTACGAAGGACTGGCTATGGCTACACCTTC.